This T cell receptor beta chain was obtained from a study of OX40 agonist ivuxolimab in advanced cancers. The table came from immunoSEQ multiplex PCR; TCRdb's copy has only in-frame clones and leaves some out. The data contain more than 60,000 clones, roughly nine tenths of them seen just once; the ten biggest clones take up about 4%. Baseline, cycle 4 day 1, and cycle 7 day 1 were the blood sampling points. Germline values: CDR1 MNHEY, CDR2 SVGAGI. After removal of 4 bases from V and 11 bases from J, the junction contained 7 bases not matched to a gene. The CDR3 has 14 residues. Sequences were derived from CD4+ or CD8+ T cells sorted from blood, sampled in a trial of the OX40 agonist ivuxolimab. The clonotype was recovered from an adult with an advanced solid tumor such as melanoma, head and neck, liver or kidney cancer. This chain uses TRBV6-5 with TRBJ2-3; 12 bases align to TRBD2. The CDR3 nucleotides are TGTGCCAGCAGTTGGACTAGCGGGGTGGTTTGGCAGTATTTT. Its protein product is CASSWTSGVVWQYF.